What follows are 24 T cell receptor beta chains derived from one specimen sequenced in a study of control samples from healthy donors and cancer patients. The repertoire was sequenced with immunoSEQ multiplex PCR; TCRdb's copy has only in-frame clones and lacks some. The data hold some 150,000 clones, with approximately 94% observed a single time. Sequenced: blood. Receptors were obtained from a middle-aged man in good health.

The gene calls are TRBV11-2 and TRBJ1-1; D remains unclear. This CDR3 spans 13 amino acids. V was clipped by 5 bases and J by 3 bases, with 10 bases between them. Germline V gives CDR1 SGHAT, CDR2 FQNNGV. This chain's CDR3 is CASSVGRYTEAFF. CDR3 nucleotides: TGTGCCAGCAGCGTAGGACGGTACACTGAAGCTTTCTTT.

The chain joins TRBV24-1 to TRBJ1-2, with D possibly being TRBD1 (6 bases). V gave up 3 bases and J gave up 0 bases, with 10 bases separating them. The length of the CDR3 is 15 residues. Per the germline V gene, CDR1 is KGHDR and CDR2 is SFDVKD. The CDR3 loop reads CATSDNTGSNYGYTF. The CDR3 DNA sequence: TGTGCCACCAGTGATAACACAGGGTCTAACTATGGCTACACCTTC.

The J gene is TRBJ1-5, the V gene TRBV4-1, with D uncertain. Germline CDR1 and CDR2: MGHRA and YSYEKL. CDR3 size: 15 residues. The V end lost 4 bases, the J end lost 0 bases, and 10 bases lay between the germline ends. The CDR3 spells CASSLGSASNQPQHF. The DNA of the CDR3 is TGCGCCAGCAGCCTCGGGAGCGCTAGCAATCAGCCCCAGCATTTT.

The chain has TRBV10-3 and TRBJ2-1; 10 bases line up with TRBD1. The CDR3 consists of 16 residues. Trimming cost V 4 bases and J 0 bases; bases outside gene matches: 3. Germline CDR1 is ENHRY and CDR2 is SYGVKD. CDR3 nucleotides: TGTGCCATCAGTGGTGGACAGGGGGACTCCTACAATGAGCAGTTCTTC. Translation gives CAISGGQGDSYNEQFF.

The gene calls are TRBV3-1 (or the pseudogene TRBV3-2) and TRBJ1-2; D gene unclear. The V gene's germline CDR1 is LGHDT and CDR2 YNNKEL (reference sequence). The CDR3 runs to 14 residues. Trimming pared 7 bases from V and 4 bases from J, leaving 16 bases between. The CDR3 DNA reads TGTGCCAGCACCGCCGGGAAAGCCTCCTATGGCTACACCTTC. Its translation: CASTAGKASYGYTF.

The chain has TRBV10-1 and TRBJ2-1; no clear D gene. V gave up 3 bases and J gave up 10 bases, with 10 bases separating them. The CDR3 has 12 amino acids. CDR1 and CDR2 (germline): WNHNN, SYGVQD (reference sequence). The CDR3 spells CASSDRAGEQFF. The CDR3 DNA follows: TGCGCCAGCAGTGATAGGGCCGGGGAGCAGTTCTTC.

J is TRBJ2-5 and V is TRBV3-1 (or the pseudogene TRBV3-2); the match to TRBD2 covers 7 bases. Trimming took 6 bases from V and 3 from J; bases not matched to a gene: 7. From germline, CDR1 is LGHDT and CDR2 YNNKEL (reference sequence). The CDR3 is 14 residues long. The DNA for the CDR3 is TGTGCCAGCAGAGTAATCGGGGGGAAAGAGACCCAGTACTTC. Amino acids: CASRVIGGKETQYF.

This sequence joins TRBV7-9 and TRBJ1-2; D call uncertain. Between the trimmed V and J ends, which lost 8 bases and 7 bases, there was a span of 11 bases. There are 11 residues in the CDR3. The germline V gene encodes CDR1 SEHNR and CDR2 FQNEAQ (reference sequence). For the CDR3, the DNA is TGTGCCAGCGGGTACCCGAGTGGCTACACCTTC. Protein sequence: CASGYPSGYTF. Based on the CDR3 plus reference TRBV7-9 and TRBJ1-2, the full variable domain is DTGVSQNPRHKITKRGQNVTFRCDPISEHNRLYWYRQTLGQGPEFLTYFQNEAQLEKSRLLSDRFSAERPKGSFSTLEIQRTEQGDSAMYLCASGYPSGYTFGSGTRLTVV.

The genes are TRBV19 and TRBJ2-2; D possibly corresponds to TRBD1 (8 bases). Trimming removed 7 bases at V and 6 bases at J, with 18 bases between. Germline CDR1 reads LNHDA; CDR2 reads SQIVND (reference sequence). This CDR3 has 15 amino acids. CDR3 protein: CASTSDREGPGELFF. CDR3 bases: TGTGCCAGTACCTCGGACAGGGAGGGACCCGGGGAGCTGTTTTTT.

J is TRBJ1-4 and V is TRBV9; D gene unclear. CDR3 length: 16 amino acids. Germline lookup yields CDR1 SGDLS and CDR2 YYNGEE. Trimming removed 4 bases at V and 4 bases at J, with 17 bases between. CDR3 in amino acids: CASSPPTGSDNEKLFF. The CDR3 region has the DNA TGTGCCAGCAGCCCTCCAACGGGCTCAGATAATGAAAAACTGTTTTTT.

This chain connects TRBV11-2 to TRBJ2-7; the D is unclear. CDR1 is SGHAT and CDR2 is FQNNGV in the germline V gene. This CDR3 comprises 10 residues. Deletions cut 5 bases from V and 7 bases from J, with 6 bases between. The CDR3 nucleotides are TGTGCCAGCAGCACCGGGGAGCAGTACTTC. It yields the protein CASSTGEQYF. Drawing the rest from reference TRBV11-2 and TRBJ2-7, the complete variable domain is EAGVAQSPRYKIIEKRQSVAFWCNPISGHATLYWYQQILGQGPKLLIQFQNNGVVDDSQLPKDRFSAERLKGVDSTLKIQPAKLEDSAVYLCASSTGEQYFGPGTRLTVT.

The V call is TRBV5-6, the J call TRBJ1-2; D is uncertain. The CDR3 runs 15 residues. The V end was cut by 4 bases, the J end by 6 bases, with 19 bases between. The germline CDR1 and CDR2 sequences are SGHDT and YYEEEE. Written as DNA, the CDR3 is TGTGCCAGCAGCGGCCGCGACCAGGCAGCGGATGGCTACACCTTC. It yields the protein CASSGRDQAADGYTF.

The chain has TRBV4-3 and TRBJ2-3; no reliable D call. Between the trimmed V and J ends, which lost 0 bases and 0 bases, there was a span of 10 bases. The germline CDR1 and CDR2 sequences are LGHNA and YSLEER. CDR3 size: 16 residues. The CDR3 here is CASSQDGARSTDTQYF. DNA of the CDR3: TGCGCCAGCAGCCAAGACGGTGCGAGGAGCACAGATACGCAGTATTTT.

The rearrangement joins TRBV24-1 to TRBJ1-5; the D is unclear. The CDR3 runs 13 residues. The germline V gene encodes CDR1 KGHDR and CDR2 SFDVKD. Trimming left V 7 bases short and J 0 bases short, with 6 bases between. CDR3 nucleotides: TGTGCCACCAGCCCCCATAGCAATCAGCCCCAGCATTTT. This sequence encodes CATSPHSNQPQHF.

The CDR3 here is CASSLWGGTPVNTDTQYF. In nucleotides, the CDR3 is TGTGCCAGCAGTTTATGGGGCGGGACCCCCGTAAACACAGATACGCAGTATTTT. The chain joins TRBV28 to TRBJ2-3; D is possibly TRBD2 (6 bases). V was trimmed by 0 bases and J by 2 bases, leaving 18 bases between them. From germline, CDR1 is MDHEN and CDR2 SYDVKM. CDR3 length: 18 amino acids.

V gene TRBV24-1 combines with J gene TRBJ1-3, with D unresolved. CDR3 length: 14 amino acids. V lost 1 base and J 0 bases, leaving 3 bases between the germline ends. CDR1 is KGHDR, CDR2 SFDVKD, per germline. In DNA, the CDR3 is TGTGCCACCAGTGATTTCAACTCTGGAAACACCATATATTTT. This gives the protein CATSDFNSGNTIYF.

The chain carries TRBV6-5 and TRBJ1-5; D gene unclear. Germline CDR1 is MNHEY and CDR2 is SVGAGI. V was clipped by 6 bases and J by 4 bases, with 16 bases between them. This CDR3 spans 15 amino acids. This chain's CDR3 is CASRDFRELNQPQHF. In DNA form, the CDR3 reads TGTGCCAGCAGGGATTTCCGAGAACTGAATCAGCCCCAGCATTTT.

CDR3 sequence (DNA): TGTGCCAGCAGCTTAGTAGGGTTAGGCTCCTATAATTCACCCCTCCACTTT. It is translated as CASSLVGLGSYNSPLHF. The chain recombines TRBV7-9 with TRBJ1-6; D remains ambiguous. V was clipped by 1 base and J by 0 bases, with 10 bases between them. Germline CDR1 is SEHNR and CDR2 is FQNEAQ (reference sequence). This CDR3 has 17 amino acids. Complete variable domain (other parts from reference TRBV7-9 and TRBJ1-6): DTGVSQNPRHKITKRGQNVTFRCDPISEHNRLYWYRQTLGQGPEFLTYFQNEAQLEKSRLLSDRFSAERPKGSFSTLEIQRTEQGDSAMYLCASSLVGLGSYNSPLHFGNGTRLTVT.

The V call is TRBV20-1, the J call TRBJ2-3; 8 bases line up with TRBD2. The germline CDR1 and CDR2 sequences are DFQATT and SNEGSKA (reference sequence). Germline trimming cut 3 bases from V and 4 bases from J; bases unmatched to any gene: 9. This CDR3 has 15 amino acids. The DNA for the CDR3 is TGCAGTGCTAGTCTCGGGGGGGCGTTGGCAGATACGCAGTATTTT. As protein: CSASLGGALADTQYF.

This chain links TRBV27 with TRBJ2-1; 9 bases are a match to TRBD1. V gave up 3 bases and J gave up 15 bases; unmatched junction bases: 6. CDR3 length: 12 amino acids. The germline V gene encodes CDR1 MNHEY and CDR2 SMNVEV (reference sequence). The CDR3 DNA reads TGTGCCAGCAGTTTCCGAGGGACAGGGCTGTTCTTC. Protein: CASSFRGTGLFF.

This sequence joins TRBV18 and TRBJ2-1; D is uncertain. V was trimmed by 2 bases and J by 6 bases, leaving 5 bases between them. There are 12 residues in the CDR3. Germline loops: CDR1 KGHSH, CDR2 LQKENI. The CDR3 loop is CASSPESNEQFF. In DNA form, the CDR3 reads TGTGCCAGCTCACCAGAGAGCAATGAGCAGTTCTTC. Full variable domain (rest looked up from reference TRBV18 and TRBJ2-1): NAGVMQNPRHLVRRRGQEARLRCSPMKGHSHVYWYRQLPEEGLKFMVYLQKENIIDESGMPKERFSAEFPKEGPSILRIQQVVRGDSAAYFCASSPESNEQFFGPGTRLTVL.

Within the sample, this clone is medium-sized. This sequence joins TRBV4-3 and TRBJ1-1; TRBD1 might be the D (5 bases). Looked up from germline, CDR1 is LGHNA and CDR2 is YSLEER. The CDR3 loop spans 15 amino acids. Trimming removed 0 bases at V and 1 base at J, with 9 bases between. The CDR3 bases are TGCGCCAGCAGCCAAGAGGACGGGGGGAACACTGAAGCTTTCTTT. Translated, it gives CASSQEDGGNTEAFF.

The chain employs TRBV3-1 (or the pseudogene TRBV3-2) and TRBJ2-3, with 9 bases lining up with TRBD2. V dropped 0 bases and J dropped 4; count of bases not matched to a gene: 5. Germline lookup yields CDR1 LGHDT and CDR2 YNNKEL (reference sequence). This CDR3 has 16 residues. For the CDR3, the DNA is TGTGCCAGCAGCCAAGATCTGGCTAGCGGGGCAGATACGCAGTATTTT. As protein: CASSQDLASGADTQYF.

This chain connects TRBV7-9 to TRBJ1-1, with D unclear. Germline CDR1 and CDR2: SEHNR and FQNEAQ (reference sequence). Trimming cost V 6 bases and J 6 bases, with 14 bases left between them. There are 13 residues in the CDR3. This CDR3 is CASRAWESAEAFF. The CDR3 nucleotides are TGTGCCAGCAGAGCGTGGGAGTCGGCTGAAGCTTTCTTT.